This TCR delta chain was recovered during a study of DNA immune sequencing with unique molecular identifiers (dated by TCRdb to 2020 to 2022). In terms of the full investigation: gammadelta T cells were enriched from buffy coats using immunomagnetic cell separation, and their genomic DNA was sequenced. Fluorescence-activated cell sorting was used to enrich gammadelta T cells from the PBMC of about ten healthy people. In the comparison of enriched versus non-enriched samples, 85 to 100 ng of enriched gammadelta T-cell DNA and 1 ug of non-enriched PBMC DNA were sequenced. An ultrasensitive DNA-based TRD repertoire sequencing method using PCR-introduced unique molecular identifiers was developed and validated in the study. The method was checked using synthetic reference molecules and blood samples from healthy people. Donors were healthy individuals, with over eight donors profiled from sorted peripheral blood gammadelta T cells.

Sequences GEAIGNYY (CDR1) and EKD (CDR2) are obtained from the germline V gene. The CDR3 spans 14 residues, from the cysteine through the phenylalanine. CDR3 DNA only is kept here, 42 bases in frame from base 1. V is shortened by 0 bases, J by 3 bases, and the region joining them spans 10 bases. The receptor library was made with multiplex PCR. Genomic DNA was amplified with a 32-plex assay using primers for all 8 TRDV and 4 TRDJ genes covering the CDR3. A 12-nucleotide UMI was introduced during 3 to 4 barcoding PCR cycles, after which a second PCR was performed with Illumina adapter primers. AMPure XP beads were used to purify the libraries, whose quality was checked on a Fragment Analyzer using the HS NGS Fragment kit. Sequencing was run on an Illumina MiniSeq mid-output kit with around 20% PhiX and 150 cycles of paired-end reads. Concerning the study's data processing: MIGEC version 1.2.9 was used to process the reads, grouping the reads by UMI and building error-corrected consensus sequences. Post-processing used modified VDJtools version 1.2.1 scripts and the tcR R package. TCRdb recomputed clones from the public reads with CATT; identical DNA rows were then combined. These V and J calls derive from TCRdb rather than the authors' analysis. This sample lists some 2,100 delta-chain clones; around 15% were detected once. 45% to 55% of the sample lies in the top ten.

Broad study findings and their caveats: Variation in TRD repertoire diversity was observed between healthy donors, with several donors found to be highly oligoclonal, in that the top 5 clonotypes exceeded half of productive molecules. Among clonotypes from healthy donors, the most common TRD rearrangement was TRDV2 paired with TRDJ1. Novel TRD sequences not targeted by the primers cannot be detected with the primer-based approach.

By how much of the sample it makes up, this clone is large (0.1 to 1%). The specificity of this receptor is unknown. The record has no base qualities; no much larger clone is one base away. The source material was gamma-delta T cells enriched from blood buffy coat, or unenriched PBMCs (not recorded which). The chain is encoded by TRDV2 joined to TRDJ1, with the D gene too uncertain to name. The TCR originated in a human donor in good health. CDR3 reads: CACDTVALPDKLIF. The nucleotides are TGTGCCTGTGACACCGTCGCGCTACCCGATAAACTCATCTTT.